These 29 T cell receptor beta chains share one sample of origin, sequenced in a study of Ad26.COV2.S vaccination and SARS-CoV-2 variants. Clones were read by immunoSEQ multiplex PCR, and TCRdb kept only the in-frame ones, dropping some. The table shows hundreds of thousands of clones, with 70% to 90% occurring only once. Treatment denoted: 15 to 20 received Ad26.COV2.S at low or high dose, single or two shots; roughly 5 received placebo; per-sample allocation not given. It was on day 63 after the first vaccine or placebo injection that samples were taken. This material consisted of peripheral blood, taken in a trial of Ad26.COV2.S vaccine versus placebo. The receptor set was obtained from a person aged 18 to 65 who received the Ad26.COV2.S COVID-19 vaccine or a placebo.

The chain recombines TRBV7-2 with TRBJ2-1, with 7 bases lining up with TRBD2. CDR1 is SGHTA, CDR2 FQGNSA, per germline. The V segment lost 1 base and the J segment 4 bases; nucleotides outside the gene matches: 4. The CDR3 contains 15 residues. CDR3: CASSLGTSVYNEQFF. In DNA form, the CDR3 reads TGTGCCAGCAGCTTAGGAACTAGCGTTTACAATGAGCAGTTCTTC.

This clone came up a few times. This chain links TRBV14 with TRBJ2-7; tentatively, D is TRBD1 (5 bases). The CDR3 is 16 residues long. Trimming removed 3 bases at V and 0 bases at J, with 15 bases between. CDR1 and CDR2 from the germline V gene are SGHDN and FVKESK. In DNA, the CDR3 is TGTGCCAGCAGCCACCGTGCAGGTGACAGCTCCTACGAGCAGTACTTC. This codes for CASSHRAGDSSYEQYF.

The chain is built from TRBV19 and TRBJ1-5; D gene uncertain. The CDR3 has 15 amino acids. The germline gives CDR1 LNHDA, CDR2 SQIVND (reference sequence). V lost 10 bases to trimming and J lost 0 bases, with 16 bases between them. The CDR3 sequence is CAISTRGDSNQPQHF. In nucleotides, the CDR3 is TGTGCCATTTCCACGCGAGGTGATAGCAATCAGCCCCAGCATTTT.

The chain joins TRBV5-1 to TRBJ1-5; 7 nucleotides align to TRBD1. The CDR3 is made up of 15 amino acids. The ends lost 1 base at V and 3 bases at J; junction bases unmatched: 4. CDR1 and CDR2 (germline): SGHRS, YFSETQ. As DNA, the CDR3 is TGCGCCAGCAGCTTGTTGGGACAGTCCAATCAGCCCCAGCATTTT. Protein sequence: CASSLLGQSNQPQHF.

The chain employs TRBV28 and TRBJ1-4; D not resolved. CDR3 length: 15 amino acids. Germline-derived CDR1 and CDR2 are MDHEN and SYDVKM. The V gene lost 4 bases and the J gene lost 1 base, with 10 bases spanning the gap. In DNA form, the CDR3 reads TGTGCCAGCAGTTCCTTCAGAGGAACTAATGAAAAACTGTTTTTT. The encoded protein is CASSSFRGTNEKLFF.

The chain links TRBV9 to TRBJ2-1, with 9 bases aligning to TRBD2. The V gene end was trimmed by 0 bases and the J gene end by 9 bases; junction bases not matched to a gene: 4. The CDR3 has 14 amino acids. The germline gives CDR1 SGDLS, CDR2 YYNGEE. CDR3 sequence (DNA): TGTGCCAGCAGCGTAGAGGGACTAGCAAGTGAGCAGTTCTTC. Encoded protein: CASSVEGLASEQFF.

The gene calls are TRBV5-1 and TRBJ2-7; TRBD2 is a possible D gene (6 bases). The CDR3 spans 13 residues. Germline CDR1 reads SGHRS; CDR2 reads YFSETQ. Trimming cost V 0 bases and J 6 bases, with 10 bases left between them. DNA for the CDR3: TGCGCCAGCAGCTTGGAAAGGAGGGGCGAGCAGTACTTC. As protein: CASSLERRGEQYF.

A few counts support this clone. Here the CDR3 reads CASLELRNTEAFF. CDR3 sequence (DNA): TGTGCCAGCCTTGAACTTAGGAACACTGAAGCTTTCTTT. The genes are TRBV5-6 and TRBJ1-1; the D is unclear. Trimming took 7 bases from V and 1 from J, leaving 11 bases between them. From germline, CDR1 is SGHDT and CDR2 YYEEEE. CDR3 length equals 13 residues. The full variable domain, with the rest looked up from reference TRBV5-6 and TRBJ1-1, is DAGVTQSPTHLIKTRGQQVTLRCSPKSGHDTVSWYQQALGQGPQFIFQYYEEEERQRGNFPDRFSGHQFPNYSSELNVNALLLGDSALYLCASLELRNTEAFFGQGTRLTVV.

The CDR3: CASSLQPRTVTYEQYF. In DNA, the CDR3 is TGTGCCAGCAGTCTCCAACCTAGGACAGTCACTTACGAGCAGTACTTC. V gene TRBV28 combines with J gene TRBJ2-7; D may be TRBD1 (6 bases). The CDR3 totals 16 residues. Looked up from germline, CDR1 is MDHEN and CDR2 is SYDVKM. V was trimmed by 5 bases and J by 4 bases, leaving 21 bases between them. The variable domain in full, completed from reference TRBV28 and TRBJ2-7, reads DVKVTQSSRYLVKRTGEKVFLECVQDMDHENMFWYRQDPGLGLRLIYFSYDVKMKEKGDIPEGYSVSREKKERFSLILESASTNQTSMYLCASSLQPRTVTYEQYFGPGTRLTVT.

The rearrangement joins TRBV4-3 to TRBJ2-1; no reliable D call. There are 14 residues in the CDR3. The germline V and J ends were trimmed by 0 bases and 5 bases, with 8 bases remaining between them. Looked up from germline, CDR1 is LGHNA and CDR2 is YSLEER. CDR3 residues: CASSQDLDHNEQFF. CDR3 DNA sequence: TGCGCCAGCAGCCAAGATTTGGACCACAATGAGCAGTTCTTC.

In its sample, this clone was seen a few times. The chain carries TRBV11-2 and TRBJ2-7; D is ambiguous. Looked up from germline, CDR1 is SGHAT and CDR2 is FQNNGV. This CDR3 region has 15 residues. Between the trimmed V and J ends, which lost 3 bases and 1 base, there was a span of 13 bases. In DNA form, the CDR3 reads TGTGCCAGCAGCTTCGGGCAGACCCTTTCCTACGAGCAGTACTTC. Its translation: CASSFGQTLSYEQYF.

The chain has TRBV7-2 and TRBJ2-7; D might be TRBD1 (5 bases). The V gene lost 0 bases and the J gene lost 3 bases, with 12 bases spanning the gap. This CDR3 comprises 15 residues. The germline CDR1 and CDR2 sequences are SGHTA and FQGNSA. Written as DNA, the CDR3 is TGTGCCAGCAGCTTAGCGACAGAATCGAGCTACGAGCAGTACTTC. It encodes CASSLATESSYEQYF.

The chain joins TRBV6-5 to TRBJ1-1; 9 bases fit TRBD1. Germline lookup yields CDR1 MNHEY and CDR2 SVGAGI. The length of the CDR3 is 13 residues. V shed 11 bases and J 5 bases; nucleotides not matched to a gene: 9. This chain's CDR3 is CAGHRGPGTEAFF. The CDR3 nucleotides read TGTGCCGGCCACAGGGGGCCGGGGACTGAAGCTTTCTTT.

The chain has TRBV10-3 and TRBJ1-5, with unresolved D. Trimming took 2 bases from V and 5 from J, leaving 10 bases between them. Germline loops: CDR1 ENHRY, CDR2 SYGVKD. The CDR3 sequence is 14 residues long. The CDR3 DNA sequence: TGTGCCATCAGTGAGCACAGCGGGGATCAGCCCCAGCATTTT. Translation gives CAISEHSGDQPQHF.

This chain connects TRBV6-5 to TRBJ2-3, with D maybe TRBD1 (6 bases). V lost 6 bases, J lost 3 bases, and 16 bases lay in between. The CDR3 consists of 15 residues. Germline-derived CDR1 and CDR2 are MNHEY and SVGAGI. The CDR3: CASRSQKQGTDTQYF. In DNA, the CDR3 is TGTGCCAGCAGGTCGCAAAAGCAGGGGACAGATACGCAGTATTTT.

The rearrangement joins TRBV29-1 to TRBJ2-5, with a tentative D call TRBD1 (5 bases). This CDR3 comprises 13 residues. Trimming shortened V by 6 bases and J by 4 bases, and 15 bases separated the two germline ends. The germline V gene has CDR1 SQVTM and CDR2 ANQGSEA. The CDR3 protein is CSVWRREGETQYF. In nucleotides, the CDR3 is TGCAGCGTCTGGCGCAGGGAAGGAGAGACCCAGTACTTC. Supplemented by reference TRBV29-1 and TRBJ2-5, the full variable domain reads SAVISQKPSRDICQRGTSLTIQCQVDSQVTMMFWYRQQPGQSLTLIATANQGSEATYESGFVIDKFPISRPNLTFSTLTVSNMSPEDSSIYLCSVWRREGETQYFGPGTRLLVL.

The V call is TRBV5-1, the J call TRBJ1-2, with TRBD1 matching over 8 bases. The germline V gene encodes CDR1 SGHRS and CDR2 YFSETQ. Trimming took 4 bases from V and 6 from J; bases not matched to a gene: 5. The CDR3 sequence is 13 residues long. The CDR3 loop is CASSLWTGNGYTF. DNA of the CDR3: TGCGCCAGCAGCCTCTGGACAGGGAATGGCTACACCTTC.

CDR3 protein: CATSASLRDSGAEAFF. CDR3 nucleotide sequence: TGTGCCACCAGTGCCTCATTGAGAGACAGTGGAGCTGAAGCTTTCTTT. The chain combines TRBV24-1 with TRBJ1-1; TRBD1 is a possible D gene (5 bases). V lost 5 bases to trimming and J lost 6 bases, with 21 bases between them. Per the germline V gene, CDR1 is KGHDR and CDR2 is SFDVKD. This CDR3 contains 16 residues.

The chain has TRBV28 and TRBJ1-5; D possibly corresponds to TRBD1 (6 bases). Deletions cut 2 bases from V and 7 bases from J, with 15 bases between. The V gene's germline CDR1 is MDHEN and CDR2 SYDVKM. The CDR3 runs to 15 residues. The CDR3 DNA reads TGTGCCAGCAGTTTAACAGGGTCCCGCGGACAGCCCCAGCATTTT. Translating gives CASSLTGSRGQPQHF. Full variable domain (outside the CDR3, taken from reference TRBV28 and TRBJ1-5): DVKVTQSSRYLVKRTGEKVFLECVQDMDHENMFWYRQDPGLGLRLIYFSYDVKMKEKGDIPEGYSVSREKKERFSLILESASTNQTSMYLCASSLTGSRGQPQHFGDGTRLSIL.

This clone was observed a handful of times. This chain connects TRBV5-1 to TRBJ2-5; TRBD2 might be the D (6 bases). This CDR3 has 13 amino acids. CDR1 is SGHRS and CDR2 is YFSETQ in the germline V gene. Deletions cut 0 bases from V and 5 bases from J, with 8 bases between. In DNA form, the CDR3 reads TGCGCCAGCAGCTTGGGGGCGGGGGAGACCCAGTACTTC. Protein sequence: CASSLGAGETQYF.

The V gene is TRBV7-9, the J gene TRBJ2-7, with TRBD2 identical over 8 bases. The CDR3 covers 17 residues. V dropped 3 bases and J dropped 5; count of bases not matched to a gene: 15. Germline V gene lookup returns CDR1 SEHNR and CDR2 FQNEAQ (reference sequence). The CDR3 here is CASSLGLEAFTVDEQYF. The CDR3 nucleotides read TGTGCCAGCAGCTTGGGACTAGAAGCTTTTACGGTGGACGAGCAGTACTTC.

The rearrangement links TRBV10-3 to TRBJ2-7; D call uncertain. Trimming left V 3 bases short and J 2 bases short, with 8 bases between. The CDR3 length is 13 residues. CDR1 and CDR2 from the germline V gene are ENHRY and SYGVKD. For the CDR3, the DNA is TGTGCCATCAGTGACTTCTCAGCCTACGAGCAGTACTTC. Amino acid sequence: CAISDFSAYEQYF.

V and J are TRBV30 and TRBJ2-7; D may be TRBD2 (6 bases). The CDR3 has 13 residues. Germline values: CDR1 GTSNPN, CDR2 SVGIG (reference sequence). V lost 3 bases, J lost 6 bases, and 15 bases lay in between. CDR3 sequence: CAWSPGLATEQYF. CDR3 DNA sequence: TGTGCCTGGAGCCCGGGACTCGCCACCGAGCAGTACTTC. The whole variable domain, filled in from reference TRBV30 and TRBJ2-7, reads SQTIHQWPATLVQPVGSPLSLECTVEGTSNPNLYWYRQAAGRGLQLLFYSVGIGQISSEVPQNLSASRPQDRQFILSSKKLLLSDSGFYLCAWSPGLATEQYFGPGTRLTVT.

In nucleotides, the CDR3 is TGCGCCAGCAGCCAAGTATCCCCCGACAATGAGCAGTTCTTC. Amino acid sequence: CASSQVSPDNEQFF. The chain carries TRBV4-1 and TRBJ2-1; D not certain. V lost 1 base to trimming and J lost 5 bases, with 9 bases between them. Germline CDR1 and CDR2: MGHRA and YSYEKL. CDR3 length: 14 residues.

The chain recombines TRBV19 with TRBJ2-7; 11 positions match TRBD1. Germline-derived CDR1 and CDR2 are LNHDA and SQIVND (reference sequence). The V gene end was trimmed by 5 bases and the J gene end by 4 bases; junction bases not matched to a gene: 4. The CDR3 sequence is 14 residues long. The CDR3 loop reads CASSAGTGGYEQYF. In DNA, the CDR3 is TGTGCCAGTAGTGCAGGGACAGGGGGATACGAGCAGTACTTC.

This clone was counted a single time. CDR3 region: CASSHPGLASYEQYF. CDR3 nucleotides: TGTGCCAGCAGCCATCCGGGACTAGCTTCCTACGAGCAGTACTTC. The chain uses TRBV27 and TRBJ2-7; 9 bases fit TRBD2. The V gene end was trimmed by 6 bases and the J gene end by 1 base; junction bases not matched to a gene: 7. The CDR3 is 15 amino acids. Germline CDR1 reads MNHEY; CDR2 reads SMNVEV (reference sequence).

This clone was picked up one time. V gene TRBV3-1 (or the pseudogene TRBV3-2) combines with J gene TRBJ2-2; the D gene is possibly TRBD2 (6 bases). CDR3 length equals 14 residues. Germline CDR1 is LGHDT and CDR2 is YNNKEL (reference sequence). With 1 base removed from V and 5 bases from J, the gap between germline ends came to 8 bases. The CDR3 region is CASSQGRETGELFF. DNA for the CDR3: TGTGCCAGCAGCCAAGGGAGGGAAACCGGGGAGCTGTTTTTT.

This sequence joins TRBV7-2 and TRBJ2-4; perhaps TRBD2 as D (5 bases). CDR3 length: 16 amino acids. V was clipped by 4 bases and J by 3 bases, with 16 bases between them. Germline V gene data show CDR1 as SGHTA and CDR2 as FQGNSA. The CDR3 DNA reads as TGTGCCAGCAGCTCAACCTTTGCCGGGATCAAAAACATTCAGTACTTC. Protein sequence: CASSSTFAGIKNIQYF.

J is TRBJ2-3 and V is TRBV7-9; 9 bases line up with TRBD1. The CDR3 is 15 amino acids. The V gene's germline CDR1 is SEHNR and CDR2 FQNEAQ (reference sequence). Trimming at V came to 5 bases and at J to 3 bases, leaving 6 bases not matched to a gene. The CDR3 DNA sequence: TGTGCCAGCAGCCACCGGGACAGGGAGACAGATACGCAGTATTTT. The encoded protein is CASSHRDRETDTQYF. Full variable domain (rest looked up from reference TRBV7-9 and TRBJ2-3): DTGVSQNPRHKITKRGQNVTFRCDPISEHNRLYWYRQTLGQGPEFLTYFQNEAQLEKSRLLSDRFSAERPKGSFSTLEIQRTEQGDSAMYLCASSHRDRETDTQYFGPGTRLTVL.